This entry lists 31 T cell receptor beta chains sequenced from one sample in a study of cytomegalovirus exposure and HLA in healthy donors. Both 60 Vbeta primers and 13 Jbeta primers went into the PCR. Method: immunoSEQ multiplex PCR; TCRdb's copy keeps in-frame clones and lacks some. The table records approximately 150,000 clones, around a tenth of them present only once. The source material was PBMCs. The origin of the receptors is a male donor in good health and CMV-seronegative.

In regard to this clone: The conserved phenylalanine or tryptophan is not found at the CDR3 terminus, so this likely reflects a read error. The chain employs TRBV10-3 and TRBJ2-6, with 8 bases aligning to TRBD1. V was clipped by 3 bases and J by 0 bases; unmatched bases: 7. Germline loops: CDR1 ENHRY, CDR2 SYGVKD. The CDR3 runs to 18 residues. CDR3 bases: TGTGCCATCAGTGATCTGGACAGGGTTTTCTCTGGGGCCAACGTCCTGACTGTC. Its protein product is CAISDLDRVFSGANVLTV.

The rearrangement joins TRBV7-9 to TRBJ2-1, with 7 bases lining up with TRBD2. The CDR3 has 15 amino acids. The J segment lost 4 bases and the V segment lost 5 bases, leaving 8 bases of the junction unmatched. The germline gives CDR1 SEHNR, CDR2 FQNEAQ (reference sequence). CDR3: CASSPGRGSYNEQFF. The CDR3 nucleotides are TGTGCCAGCAGCCCTGGGCGGGGGAGTTACAATGAGCAGTTCTTC.

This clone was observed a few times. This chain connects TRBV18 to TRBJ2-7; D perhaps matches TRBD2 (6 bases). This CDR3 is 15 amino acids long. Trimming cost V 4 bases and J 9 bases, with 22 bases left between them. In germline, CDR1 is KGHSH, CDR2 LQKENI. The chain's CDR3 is CASSLGDLGGVGQYF. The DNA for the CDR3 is TGTGCCAGCTCACTCGGGGACCTCGGGGGAGTGGGGCAGTACTTC.

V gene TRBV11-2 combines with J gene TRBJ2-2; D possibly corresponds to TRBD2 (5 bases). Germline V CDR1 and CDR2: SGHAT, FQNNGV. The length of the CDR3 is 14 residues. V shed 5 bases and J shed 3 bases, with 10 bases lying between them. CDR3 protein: CASSLARDTGELFF. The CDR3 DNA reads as TGTGCCAGCAGCCTCGCGCGGGACACCGGGGAGCTGTTTTTT.

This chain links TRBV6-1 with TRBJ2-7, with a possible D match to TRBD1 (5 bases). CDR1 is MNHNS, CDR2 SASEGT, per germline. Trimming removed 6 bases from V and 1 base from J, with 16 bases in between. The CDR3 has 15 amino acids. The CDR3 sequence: CASSTSGAESYEQYF. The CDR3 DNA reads TGTGCCAGCAGCACAAGTGGGGCCGAATCCTACGAGCAGTACTTC.

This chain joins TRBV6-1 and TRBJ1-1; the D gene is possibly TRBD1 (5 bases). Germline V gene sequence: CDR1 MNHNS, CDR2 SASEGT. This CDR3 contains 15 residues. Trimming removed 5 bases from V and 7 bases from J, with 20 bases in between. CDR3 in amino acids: CASSRGDRGGIEAFF. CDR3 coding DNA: TGTGCCAGCAGTCGAGGGGATAGGGGAGGAATTGAAGCTTTCTTT.

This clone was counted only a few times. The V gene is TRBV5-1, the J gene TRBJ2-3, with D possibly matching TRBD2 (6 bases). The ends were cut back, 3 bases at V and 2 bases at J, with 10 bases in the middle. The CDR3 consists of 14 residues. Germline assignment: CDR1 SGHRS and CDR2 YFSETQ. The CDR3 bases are TGCGCCAGCAGCTACCGGGACTTCACAGATACGCAGTATTTT. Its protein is CASSYRDFTDTQYF.

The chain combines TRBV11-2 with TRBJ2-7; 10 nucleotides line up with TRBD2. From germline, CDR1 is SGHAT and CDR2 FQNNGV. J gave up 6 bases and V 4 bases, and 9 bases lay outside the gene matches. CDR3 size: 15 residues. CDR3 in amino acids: CASSSLLAGEIEQYF. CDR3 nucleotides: TGTGCCAGCAGCTCCCTCCTAGCGGGAGAGATCGAGCAGTACTTC.

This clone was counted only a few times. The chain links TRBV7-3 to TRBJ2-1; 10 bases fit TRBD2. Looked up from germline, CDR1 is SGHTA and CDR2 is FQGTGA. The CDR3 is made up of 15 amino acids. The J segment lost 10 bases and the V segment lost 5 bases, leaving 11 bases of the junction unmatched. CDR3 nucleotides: TGTGCCAGCAGCCACAGACTAGCGGGTATCCGGGAGCAGTTCTTC. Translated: CASSHRLAGIREQFF.

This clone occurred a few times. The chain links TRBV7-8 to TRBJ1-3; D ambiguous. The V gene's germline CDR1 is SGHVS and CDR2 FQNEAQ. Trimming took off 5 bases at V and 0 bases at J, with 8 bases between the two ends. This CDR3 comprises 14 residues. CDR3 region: CASSPHPSGNTIYF. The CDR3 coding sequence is TGTGCCAGCAGCCCACACCCCTCTGGAAACACCATATATTTT.

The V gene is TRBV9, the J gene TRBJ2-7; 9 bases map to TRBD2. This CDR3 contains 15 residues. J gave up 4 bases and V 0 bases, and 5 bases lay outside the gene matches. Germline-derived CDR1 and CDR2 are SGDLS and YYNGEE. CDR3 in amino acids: CASSVALAGSYEQYF. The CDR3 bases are TGTGCCAGCAGCGTAGCTCTAGCGGGAAGTTACGAGCAGTACTTC.

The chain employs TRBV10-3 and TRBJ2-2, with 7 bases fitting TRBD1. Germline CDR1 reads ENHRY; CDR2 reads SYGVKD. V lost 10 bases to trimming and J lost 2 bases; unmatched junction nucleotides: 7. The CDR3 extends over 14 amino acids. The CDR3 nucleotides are TGTGCCACGCAGACAGGGCAAAACACCGGGGAGCTGTTTTTT. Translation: CATQTGQNTGELFF.

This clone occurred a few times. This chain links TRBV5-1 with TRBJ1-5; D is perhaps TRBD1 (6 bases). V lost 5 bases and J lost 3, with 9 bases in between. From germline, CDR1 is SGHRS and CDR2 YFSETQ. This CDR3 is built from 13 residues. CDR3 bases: TGCGCCAGCAGGGACAGCTACAATCAGCCCCAGCATTTT. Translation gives CASRDSYNQPQHF.

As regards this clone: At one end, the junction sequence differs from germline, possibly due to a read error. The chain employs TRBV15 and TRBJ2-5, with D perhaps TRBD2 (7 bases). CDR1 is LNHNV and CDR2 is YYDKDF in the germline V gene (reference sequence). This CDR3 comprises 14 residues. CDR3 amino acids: CATSSSGGQKTQYF. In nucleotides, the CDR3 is TGTGCCACCAGTTCCTCGGGGGGCCAAAAGACCCAGTACTTC.

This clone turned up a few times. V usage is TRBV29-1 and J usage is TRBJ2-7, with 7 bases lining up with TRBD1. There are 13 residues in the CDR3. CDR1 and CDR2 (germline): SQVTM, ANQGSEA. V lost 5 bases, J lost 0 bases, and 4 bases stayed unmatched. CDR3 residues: CSVLGQDSYEQYF. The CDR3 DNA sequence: TGCAGCGTTCTTGGACAGGACTCCTACGAGCAGTACTTC.

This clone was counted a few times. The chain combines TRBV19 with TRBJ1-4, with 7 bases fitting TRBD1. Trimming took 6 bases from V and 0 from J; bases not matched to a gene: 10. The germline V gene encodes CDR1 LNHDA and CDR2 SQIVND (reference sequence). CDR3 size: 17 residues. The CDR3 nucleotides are TGTGCCAGTAGGAGACAGGGTGATTATGCAACTAATGAAAAACTGTTTTTT. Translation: CASRRQGDYATNEKLFF.

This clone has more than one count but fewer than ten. The CDR3 DNA reads TGTGCCAGCAGTGACCGCCCGGGACTGAAGTTCTTC. Protein product: CASSDRPGLKFF. The J gene is TRBJ2-1, the V gene TRBV6-4; the D gene is possibly TRBD2 (6 bases). V gave up 2 bases and J gave up 14 bases, with 13 bases separating them. CDR1 and CDR2 (germline): MRHNA, SNTAGT. This CDR3 has 12 amino acids.

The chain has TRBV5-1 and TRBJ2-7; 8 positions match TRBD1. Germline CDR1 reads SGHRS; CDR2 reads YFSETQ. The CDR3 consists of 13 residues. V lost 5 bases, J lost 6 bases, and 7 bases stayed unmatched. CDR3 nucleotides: TGCGCCAGCAGGAATCAGGGGGCGGTCGAGCAGTACTTC. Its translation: CASRNQGAVEQYF.

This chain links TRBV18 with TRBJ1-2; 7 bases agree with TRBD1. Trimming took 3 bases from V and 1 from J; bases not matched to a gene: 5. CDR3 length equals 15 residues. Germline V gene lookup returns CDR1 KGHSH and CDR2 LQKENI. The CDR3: CASSPDRVNNYGYTF. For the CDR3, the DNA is TGTGCCAGCTCACCCGACAGGGTAAATAACTATGGCTACACCTTC. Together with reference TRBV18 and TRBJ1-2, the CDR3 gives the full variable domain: NAGVMQNPRHLVRRRGQEARLRCSPMKGHSHVYWYRQLPEEGLKFMVYLQKENIIDESGMPKERFSAEFPKEGPSILRIQQVVRGDSAAYFCASSPDRVNNYGYTFGSGTRLTVV.

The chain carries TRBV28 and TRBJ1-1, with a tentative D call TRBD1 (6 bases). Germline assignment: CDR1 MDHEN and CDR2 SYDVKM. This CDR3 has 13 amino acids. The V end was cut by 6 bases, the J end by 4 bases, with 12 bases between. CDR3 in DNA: TGTGCCAGCAGGGTAACAGGGCTCACTGAAGCTTTCTTT. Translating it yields CASRVTGLTEAFF.

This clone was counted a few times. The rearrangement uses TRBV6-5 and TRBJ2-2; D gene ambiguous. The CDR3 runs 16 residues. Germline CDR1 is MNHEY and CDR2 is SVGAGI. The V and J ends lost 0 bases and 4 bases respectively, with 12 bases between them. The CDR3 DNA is TGTGCCAGCAGTTACTCGAGTGCCAAACCCACCGGGGAGCTGTTTTTT. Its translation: CASSYSSAKPTGELFF.

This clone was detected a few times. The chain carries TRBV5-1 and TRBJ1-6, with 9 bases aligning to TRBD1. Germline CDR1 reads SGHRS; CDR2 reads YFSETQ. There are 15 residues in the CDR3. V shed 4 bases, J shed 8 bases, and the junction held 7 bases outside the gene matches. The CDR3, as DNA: TGCGCCAGCAGCAGGGAGGACAGGGGCCATTCACCCCTCCACTTT. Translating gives CASSREDRGHSPLHF.

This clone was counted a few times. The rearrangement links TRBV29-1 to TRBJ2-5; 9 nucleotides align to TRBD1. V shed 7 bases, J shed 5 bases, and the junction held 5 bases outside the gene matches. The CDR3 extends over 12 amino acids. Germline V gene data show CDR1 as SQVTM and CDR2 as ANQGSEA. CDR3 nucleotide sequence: TGCAGCGCAGACAGGGGGTTGGAGACCCAGTACTTC. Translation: CSADRGLETQYF.

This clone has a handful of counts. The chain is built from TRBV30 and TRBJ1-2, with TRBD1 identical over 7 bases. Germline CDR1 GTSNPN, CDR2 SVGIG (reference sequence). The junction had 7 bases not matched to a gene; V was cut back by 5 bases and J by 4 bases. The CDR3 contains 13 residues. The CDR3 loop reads CAWDDRAFYGYTF. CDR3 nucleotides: TGTGCCTGGGACGACAGGGCCTTCTATGGCTACACCTTC.

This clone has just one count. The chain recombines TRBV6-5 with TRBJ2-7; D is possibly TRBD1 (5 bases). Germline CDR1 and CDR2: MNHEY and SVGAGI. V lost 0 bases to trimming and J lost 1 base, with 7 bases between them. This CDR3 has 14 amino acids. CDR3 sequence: CASSYSTESYEQYF. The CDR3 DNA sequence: TGTGCCAGCAGTTACTCGACAGAGTCCTACGAGCAGTACTTC.

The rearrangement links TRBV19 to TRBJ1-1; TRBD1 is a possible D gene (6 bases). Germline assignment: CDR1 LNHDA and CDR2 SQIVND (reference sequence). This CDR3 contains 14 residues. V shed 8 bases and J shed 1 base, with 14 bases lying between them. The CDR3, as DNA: TGTGCCAGTCGACCTGGACAGCAGAACACTGAAGCTTTCTTT. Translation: CASRPGQQNTEAFF.

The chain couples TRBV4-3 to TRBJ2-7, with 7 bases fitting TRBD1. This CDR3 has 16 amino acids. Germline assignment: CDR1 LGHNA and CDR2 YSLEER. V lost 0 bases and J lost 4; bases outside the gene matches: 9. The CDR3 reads CASSQDGRTGAYEQYF. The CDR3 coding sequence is TGCGCCAGCAGCCAAGATGGGCGGACAGGAGCTTACGAGCAGTACTTC.

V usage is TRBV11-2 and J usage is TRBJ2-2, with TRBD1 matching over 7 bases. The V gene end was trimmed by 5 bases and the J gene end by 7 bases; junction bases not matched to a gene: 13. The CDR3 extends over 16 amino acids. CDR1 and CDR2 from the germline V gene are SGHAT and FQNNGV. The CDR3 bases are TGTGCCAGCAGCCCTGACAGGGTCGATTACGACGGGGAGCTGTTTTTT. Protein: CASSPDRVDYDGELFF.

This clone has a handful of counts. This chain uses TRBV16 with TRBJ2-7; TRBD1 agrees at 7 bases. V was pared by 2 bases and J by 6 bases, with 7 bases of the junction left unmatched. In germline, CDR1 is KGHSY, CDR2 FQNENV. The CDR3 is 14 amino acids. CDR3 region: CASSQNPTGFEQYF. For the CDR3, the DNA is TGTGCCAGCAGCCAAAACCCGACAGGGTTCGAGCAGTACTTC.

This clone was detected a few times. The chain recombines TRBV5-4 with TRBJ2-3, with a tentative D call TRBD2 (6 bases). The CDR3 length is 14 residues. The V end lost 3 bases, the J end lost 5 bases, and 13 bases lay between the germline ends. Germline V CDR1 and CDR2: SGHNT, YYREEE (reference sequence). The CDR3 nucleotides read TGTGCCAGCAGCTCGGTTGGAGGGGAAGATACGCAGTATTTT. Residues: CASSSVGGEDTQYF.

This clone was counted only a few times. The CDR3 sequence: CATSKAGDYSGNTIYF. Written as DNA, the CDR3 is TGTGCCACCAGCAAGGCGGGGGACTACTCTGGAAACACCATATATTTT. The chain has TRBV15 and TRBJ1-3; possible D gene TRBD1, 5 bases. Deletions cut 4 bases from V and 0 bases from J, with 13 bases between. This CDR3 comprises 16 residues. CDR1 is LNHNV, CDR2 YYDKDF, per germline (reference sequence).